This T cell receptor beta chain derives from a study of cytomegalovirus exposure and HLA in healthy donors. Study-level points and caveats: Most observed TCR sequences were rare, whereas some public TCRs were detected in many donors. Researchers reportedly found TCR beta sequences accurately predicted most subjects' HLA-A and HLA-B alleles. One variant, a missense change in DCLRE1C, was linked in a later analysis to TCR beta V- and J-gene trimming. Across HLA loci, a later analysis found differing TCR association rates, with DRB1 most and HLA-C fewest.

This PCR relied on a set of 60 Vbeta primers and 13 Jbeta primers. Produced via immunoSEQ multiplex PCR; TCRdb's table is partial and in-frame only. The sample consists of about 43,000 clones, 63% of them appearing once. CDR1 is SEHNR and CDR2 is FQNEAQ in the germline V gene (reference sequence). The CDR3 has 15 residues. V was clipped by 5 bases and J by 4 bases, with 14 bases between them. Details on this clone: Its specificity is not known.

The sequenced sample consisted of PBMCs. The receptor's source is a man between 60 and 70 years old in good health and CMV-seropositive. The chain links TRBV7-9 to TRBJ1-4, with D possibly matching TRBD1 (5 bases). CDR3 in DNA: TGTGCCAGCAGCCTAGAAAGGGGAAATAATGAAAAACTGTTTTTT. Translating it yields CASSLERGNNEKLFF.